This T cell receptor beta chain was found in a study of blood T cell repertoires in COVID-19. Across the study: Acute-phase and convalescent COVID-19 samples originated in the United States, Italy and Spain. Nucleic acid was either cDNA or gDNA, and it came from T cells, B-cell-depleted T cells, or PBMCs.

Original processing methods: Cell counts per sample came from amplifying reference gene primers. Clones were sequenced by immunoSEQ multiplex PCR, and TCRdb holds only the in-frame ones, with some missing. V and J calls plus clone size are reproduced from that table; the DNA served to infer D and trimming. The sample comprises roughly 120,000 clones, approximately 81% of which are singletons, and less than 1.5% rests with the top ten. Germline loops: CDR1 SGHTA, CDR2 FQGNSA. With V trimmed by 7 bases and J by 7 bases, 11 bases remained unmatched. CDR3 length equals 14 residues. Sequenced sample: peripheral blood. This chain joins TRBV7-2 and TRBJ1-2, with 8 bases matching TRBD1. The origin of this receptor is a man aged 35-49 years with acute or convalescent COVID-19. The CDR3 bases are TGTGCCAGCACCCCAGGGCCAGGGGGCTTTGGCTACACCTTC. It encodes CASTPGPGGFGYTF. The whole variable domain, remainder taken from reference TRBV7-2 and TRBJ1-2, is GAGVSQSPSNKVTEKGKDVELRCDPISGHTALYWYRQSLGQGLEFLIYFQGNSAPDKSGLPSDRFSAERTGGSVSTLTIQRTQQEDSAVYLCASTPGPGGFGYTFGSGTRLTVV.